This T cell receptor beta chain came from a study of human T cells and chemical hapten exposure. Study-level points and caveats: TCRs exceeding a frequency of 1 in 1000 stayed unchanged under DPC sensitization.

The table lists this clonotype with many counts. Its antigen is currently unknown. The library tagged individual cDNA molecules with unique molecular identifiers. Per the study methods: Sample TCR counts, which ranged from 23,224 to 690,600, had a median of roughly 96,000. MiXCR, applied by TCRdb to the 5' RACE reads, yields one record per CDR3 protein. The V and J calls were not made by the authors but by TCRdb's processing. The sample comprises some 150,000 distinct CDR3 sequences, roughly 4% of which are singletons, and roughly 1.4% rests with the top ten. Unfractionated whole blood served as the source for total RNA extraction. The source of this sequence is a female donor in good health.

CDR3 bases: TGTGCCACCAGCAGAGATCCCGGGCAGGGTGAGGATTCACCCCTCCACTTT. Translation gives CATSRDPGQGEDSPLHF. The rearrangement links TRBV15 to TRBJ1-6; possible D gene TRBD1, 5 bases. This CDR3 has 17 residues. V lost 0 bases, J lost 8 bases, and 17 bases lay in between. In germline, CDR1 is LNHNV, CDR2 YYDKDF (reference sequence).